A selection of T cell receptor beta chains follows, all from one sample in a study of human T cells and chemical hapten exposure. TCRdb processed the RACE reads anew with MiXCR; each CDR3 protein has one entry. The top ten hold about 8.7% of the sample, which has approximately 320,000 distinct CDR3 sequences, around 5.5% seen once. The sequencing used whole blood, collected in connection with sensitization to the hapten diphenylcyclopropenone (DPC). These receptors came from a woman younger than 35 with alopecia areata. Some clones in this sample may be carry-over from other donors' samples. Each CDR3 is given with its conserved first and last residue. The order of the fields is V gene, clone size, J gene, D gene, CDR3 DNA, CDR3 protein. The D gene is left open where the match is weak. Clone size appears in some rows only: once, few, many, or a class for an expanded clone.

>TRBV7-3|few|TRBJ2-2|NA
TGTGCCAGCAGCTTACGACTCCCCGGCGGGGAGCTGTTTTTT
CASSLRLPGGELFF
>TRBV12-3/TRBV12-4|many|TRBJ2-1|TRBD1
TGTGCCAGCAGTCGACAGGGTCACAATGAGCAGTTCTTC
CASSRQGHNEQFF
>TRBV6-2/TRBV6-3|NA|TRBJ1-5|TRBD1
TGTGCCAGCAGAGACAGGGGAATCCAGCCCCAGCATTTT
CASRDRGIQPQHF
>TRBV12-2|few|TRBJ1-1|NA
TGTGCAAGTCGTCGTCAGGGACCTGAAGCTTTCTTT
CASRRQGPEAFF
>TRBV15|few|TRBJ1-5|NA
TGTGCCACCAGCAGAGGGGCCCATTCCGTTCGGCGTCAGCCCCAGCATTTT
CATSRGAHSVRRQPQHF
>TRBV2|NA|TRBJ2-7|NA
TGTGCCAGCAGTGAAGCCTGGGACGGATCCGAGCAGTACTTC
CASSEAWDGSEQYF
>TRBV27|few|TRBJ1-5|NA
TGTGCCAGCAGTTCCAGGGCGAGAGGCAATCAGCCCCAGCATTTT
CASSSRARGNQPQHF
>TRBV7-2|NA|TRBJ1-6|NA
TGTGCCAGCAGCCCATATACAGGGCTTAATTCACCCCTCCACTTT
CASSPYTGLNSPLHF
>TRBV9|NA|TRBJ1-5|NA
TGTGCCAGCAGCGCAGATCCGGGGAGTCAGCCCCAGCATTTT
CASSADPGSQPQHF
>TRBV12-3/TRBV12-4|few|TRBJ2-2|NA
TGTGCCAGCAGTTTATATCGTAGATCCGGGGAGCTGTTTTTT
CASSLYRRSGELFF
>TRBV28|many|TRBJ1-1|NA
TGTGCCAGCACCCCGGGTCGGGCGAACACTGAAGCTTTCTTT
CASTPGRANTEAFF
>TRBV7-3|few|TRBJ2-1|TRBD2
TGTGCCAGCAGCTTACGCGAGGGACTACCCAATGAGCAGTTCTTC
CASSLREGLPNEQFF
>TRBV20-1|NA|TRBJ2-3|NA
TGCAGTGCTAGAGATCCGAGGGGCTTGGATTCAGATACGCAGTATTTT
CSARDPRGLDSDTQYF
>TRBV3-1|few|TRBJ1-1|NA
TGTGCCAGCAGCCAAGGGCTACCCACTGAAGCTTTCTTT
CASSQGLPTEAFF
>TRBV7-9|NA|TRBJ2-2|TRBD2
TGTGCCAGCAGCACCAAGGGACTAGATATCGCCGGGGAGCTGTTTTTT
CASSTKGLDIAGELFF
>TRBV3-1|many|TRBJ1-2|NA
TGTGCCAGCAGCCAAGACCAGGGAACCTATGGCTACACCTTC
CASSQDQGTYGYTF
>TRBV29-1|NA|TRBJ2-7|TRBD2
TGCAGCGTTGCCCGGGGAGGGAGCTCCTACGAGCAGTACTTC
CSVARGGSSYEQYF
>TRBV7-2|NA|TRBJ1-2|NA
TGTGCCAGCAGCTCGCCCTCCGGGCCAGTGGGGTTAAGCTTC
CASSSPSGPVGLSF
>TRBV11-1|few|TRBJ2-1|TRBD1
TGTGCCAGCAGCTTAGCTGACAGGGGTAAGCAGTTCTTC
CASSLADRGKQFF
>TRBV20-1|NA|TRBJ2-3|NA
TGCAGTGCTAGTGGCGCGGACCGCACAGATACGCAGTATTTT
CSASGADRTDTQYF
>TRBV24-1|many|TRBJ1-1|NA
TGTGCCACCAGTGATCCTGACGAGGTCCGCCCAGCTTTCTTT
CATSDPDEVRPAFF
>TRBV24-1|few|TRBJ2-3|TRBD2
TGTGCCACCAGTGAGGGGGGGAGCACAGATACGCAGTATTTT
CATSEGGSTDTQYF
>TRBV30|few|TRBJ1-1|NA
TGTGGACGGGGAGGGGAGAGGGACACTGAAGCTTTCTTT
CGRGGERDTEAFF
>TRBV6-4|many|TRBJ2-2|NA
TGTGCCAGCAGTGAGGCAGGCGCGAACACCGGGGAGCTGTTTTTT
CASSEAGANTGELFF
>TRBV6-5|NA|TRBJ2-1|TRBD2
TGTGCCAGCAGTTCAAGACTAGCGGGTAATGAGCAGTTCTTC
CASSSRLAGNEQFF
>TRBV7-2|many|TRBJ1-2|TRBD1
TGTGCCAGCAGCATAGAAGCCTGGGACAGGCTCCTGCGACAGCCCTATGGCTACACCTTC
CASSIEAWDRLLRQPYGYTF
>TRBV4-2|many|TRBJ2-7|TRBD1
TGTGCCAGCAGCCAAGAGGGACAGTACTCCTACGAGCAGTACTTC
CASSQEGQYSYEQYF
>TRBV6-5|many|TRBJ2-1|NA
TGTGCCGCCAGCAGTTACTACGGGGGCGAGTACAATGAGCAGTTCTTC
CAASSYYGGEYNEQFF
>TRBV20-1|many|TRBJ1-1|TRBD1
TGCAGTGCTAGAGATACCGGGACAGGGACTGAAGCTTTCTTT
CSARDTGTGTEAFF